Below are 11 T cell receptor beta chains sequenced from a single sample in a study of T cell changes during pregnancy in multiple sclerosis. Clones were sequenced by immunoSEQ multiplex PCR, and TCRdb holds only the in-frame ones, with some missing. The repertoire includes 70,000 to 95,000 clones, about 93% of them detected once, and just over 2.5% sits in the top ten. This specimen was peripheral blood, taken after pregnancy. Every receptor here comes from a female donor in good health, enrolled as a control in a pregnancy study.

In its sample, this clone was seen once. V and J are TRBV27 and TRBJ2-3, with TRBD2 identical over 12 bases. With 7 bases clipped from V and 4 bases from J, the junction kept 9 bases outside the gene matches. This CDR3 comprises 16 residues. Germline V lookup: CDR1 MNHEY, CDR2 SMNVEV (reference sequence). CDR3 loop: CASKRSTSGSADTQYF. The CDR3 DNA is TGTGCCAGCAAAAGGTCGACTAGCGGGAGTGCAGATACGCAGTATTTT.

The V gene is TRBV5-4, the J gene TRBJ1-4; D is possibly TRBD1 (5 bases). The CDR3 length is 15 residues. V gave up 6 bases and J gave up 2 bases, with 14 bases separating them. Germline values: CDR1 SGHNT, CDR2 YYREEE (reference sequence). The CDR3 region has the DNA TGTGCCAGCAAGGTGGGGGGGAGGACTAATGAAAAACTGTTTTTT. As protein: CASKVGGRTNEKLFF.

This chain links TRBV11-3 with TRBJ2-7; TRBD2 matches at 8 bases. Trimming removed 5 bases from V and 2 bases from J; junction bases left unmatched: 5. CDR3 length: 14 amino acids. Germline assignment: CDR1 SGHNT and CDR2 YENEEA. The CDR3 here is CASSPRGGTYEQYF. The CDR3 region has the DNA TGTGCCAGCAGCCCACGGGGGGGCACCTACGAGCAGTACTTC.

The genes are TRBV27 and TRBJ1-4; D remains ambiguous. The germline V gene has CDR1 MNHEY and CDR2 SMNVEV (reference sequence). The CDR3 consists of 13 residues. V gave up 4 bases and J gave up 4 bases, with 7 bases separating them. The CDR3: CASSSFLNEKLFF. The DNA for the CDR3 is TGTGCCAGCAGTTCTTTCCTTAATGAAAAACTGTTTTTT.

V usage is TRBV6-5 and J usage is TRBJ1-2, with 8 bases identical to TRBD1. Germline values: CDR1 MNHEY, CDR2 SVGAGI. V gave up 0 bases and J gave up 8 bases; unmatched junction bases: 11. The CDR3 has 16 residues. DNA for the CDR3: TGTGCCAGCAGTTACTCGAGTCTCAGGGGGCGGTCAGGCTACACCTTC. Protein: CASSYSSLRGRSGYTF.

This clone was picked up one time. This chain connects TRBV10-3 to TRBJ2-1; D is ambiguous. Deletions cut 4 bases from V and 7 bases from J, with 8 bases between. Germline V gene sequence: CDR1 ENHRY, CDR2 SYGVKD. The CDR3 runs 12 residues. As DNA, the CDR3 is TGTGCCATCAGTGGGCAGGTGAATGAGCAGTTCTTC. It translates to CAISGQVNEQFF.

The genes are TRBV5-4 and TRBJ1-2; the D gene is possibly TRBD1 (5 bases). Between the trimmed V and J ends, which lost 3 bases and 6 bases, there was a span of 18 bases. Per germline, CDR1 SGHNT and CDR2 YYREEE (reference sequence). This CDR3 is built from 15 residues. The CDR3 protein is CASSYPLREGNGYTF. The CDR3 nucleotides read TGTGCCAGCAGCTACCCACTCAGGGAAGGGAATGGCTACACCTTC.

This chain uses TRBV9 with TRBJ2-7, with D possibly being TRBD2 (6 bases). Germline-derived CDR1 and CDR2 are SGDLS and YYNGEE. Trimming pared 0 bases from V and 6 bases from J, leaving 13 bases between. The CDR3 contains 14 residues. The CDR3 DNA is TGTGCCAGCAGCGTAGCTGAGACTAGAGGCGAGCAGTACTTC. Protein sequence: CASSVAETRGEQYF.

This chain connects TRBV7-8 to TRBJ2-1; possibly TRBD2 for D (6 bases). This CDR3 has 15 amino acids. Germline V lookup: CDR1 SGHVS, CDR2 FQNEAQ. With 4 bases removed from V and 8 bases from J, the gap between germline ends came to 18 bases. CDR3 sequence: CASSYLRGGVDEQFF. The CDR3 bases are TGTGCCAGCAGCTACCTAAGGGGCGGGGTGGATGAGCAGTTCTTC.

This clone came up once. The J gene is TRBJ2-5, the V gene TRBV5-1, with a weak D call TRBD1 (5 bases). CDR3 length: 15 amino acids. The V and J ends lost 1 base and 0 bases respectively, with 10 bases between them. CDR1 and CDR2 from the germline V gene are SGHRS and YFSETQ. CDR3 nucleotide sequence: TGCGCCAGCAGCTTGTTCAGGGCGGACCAAGAGACCCAGTACTTC. This sequence encodes CASSLFRADQETQYF.

This chain connects TRBV19 to TRBJ2-3; 12 bases fit TRBD2. Germline V CDR1 and CDR2: LNHDA, SQIVND (reference sequence). The ends lost 3 bases at V and 3 bases at J; junction bases unmatched: 4. The CDR3 spans 16 residues. The CDR3 sequence: CASSMGGTSGTDTQYF. The CDR3 bases are TGTGCCAGTAGTATGGGGGGGACTAGCGGGACAGATACGCAGTATTTT. Full variable domain (missing parts from reference TRBV19 and TRBJ2-3): DGGITQSPKYLFRKEGQNVTLSCEQNLNHDAMYWYRQDPGQGLRLIYYSQIVNDFQKGDIAEGYSVSREKKESFPLTVTSAQKNPTAFYLCASSMGGTSGTDTQYFGPGTRLTVL.